This passage covers 9 T cell receptor beta chains from one sample sequenced in a study of early T cells in non-severe SARS-CoV-2 infection. Each CDR3 protein gets one entry after TCRdb re-called the 5' RACE reads with MiXCR. Here the sample spans approximately 43,000 distinct CDR3 sequences, roughly 7.1% being singletons. Sequencing was done on a sample of whole blood. The receptors were gathered from an adult who was a healthcare worker with PCR-confirmed SARS-CoV-2 infection or an uninfected control (not recorded which).

The V and J genes are TRBV6-5 and TRBJ2-7; tentatively, D is TRBD1 (6 bases). From germline, CDR1 is MNHEY and CDR2 SVGAGI. The CDR3 spans 14 residues. V lost 6 bases and J 3 bases, leaving 15 bases between the germline ends. The CDR3 reads CASRGHPPLYEQYF. CDR3 coding DNA: TGTGCCAGCAGGGGACATCCCCCCCTCTACGAGCAGTACTTC.

This clonotype was counted only a few times. This sequence joins TRBV20-1 and TRBJ2-7, with D unresolved. Deletions cut 3 bases from V and 1 base from J, with 13 bases between. The CDR3 extends over 14 amino acids. Germline lookup yields CDR1 DFQATT and CDR2 SNEGSKA (reference sequence). DNA of the CDR3: TGCAGTGCTAGTAAAAGTTCGACATCCTACGAGCAGTACTTC. This codes for CSASKSSTSYEQYF.

The chain has TRBV12-3 or TRBV12-4 and TRBJ1-2, with D unclear. This CDR3 has 15 residues. Deletions cut 5 bases from V and 0 bases from J, with 13 bases between. CDR3 in amino acids: CASSPAPDSNYGYTF. CDR3 coding DNA: TGTGCCAGCAGTCCGGCTCCGGACTCTAACTATGGCTACACCTTC.

This clonotype came up many times. This sequence joins TRBV19 and TRBJ2-2; D perhaps matches TRBD2 (5 bases). With 6 bases removed from V and 3 bases from J, the gap between germline ends came to 11 bases. This CDR3 has 14 residues. Germline values: CDR1 LNHDA, CDR2 SQIVND (reference sequence). The CDR3, as DNA: TGTGCCAGTAGCCGGACTCCCGACACCGGGGAGCTGTTTTTT. It codes for CASSRTPDTGELFF.

The rearrangement links TRBV20-1 to TRBJ2-5; the match to TRBD2 covers 7 bases. The junction had 6 bases not matched to a gene; V was cut back by 0 bases and J by 5 bases. The CDR3 covers 14 residues. Germline V CDR1 and CDR2: DFQATT, SNEGSKA (reference sequence). The CDR3 DNA sequence: TGCAGTGCTAGAGATCTAAGGGAGGGGGAGACCCAGTACTTC. This gives the protein CSARDLREGETQYF.

This clonotype was recorded a few times. The chain couples TRBV11-2 to TRBJ1-1; tentative D call: TRBD1 (5 bases). Trimming removed 5 bases from V and 4 bases from J, with 14 bases in between. CDR1 is SGHAT and CDR2 is FQNNGV in the germline V gene. The CDR3 is 14 amino acids. This chain's CDR3 is CASSPRAGSTEAFF. The CDR3, as DNA: TGTGCCAGCAGCCCTAGGGCAGGGTCCACTGAAGCTTTCTTT.

The rearrangement uses TRBV4-3 and TRBJ1-3; D gene uncertain. The V end was cut by 0 bases, the J end by 4 bases, with 16 bases between. The CDR3 is 17 residues long. CDR1 is LGHNA, CDR2 YSLEER, per germline. For the CDR3, the DNA is TGCGCCAGCAGCCAAGAGGTCGGCCTGAGTGGGGGAAACACCATATATTTT. Residues: CASSQEVGLSGGNTIYF.

This clonotype has more than one count but fewer than ten. The chain is built from TRBV4-3 and TRBJ2-1, with 12 bases that match TRBD2. In germline, CDR1 is LGHNA, CDR2 YSLEER. V trimming: 2 bases; J trimming: 16 bases; junction bases outside the gene matches: 6. The CDR3 spans 13 residues. The CDR3 protein is CASSQCRLAGDFF. The CDR3 DNA sequence: TGCGCCAGCAGCCAATGCCGACTAGCGGGGGACTTCTTC.

This clonotype was detected a few times. The chain employs TRBV18 and TRBJ1-5; 12 bases match TRBD1. V dropped 8 bases and J dropped 4; count of bases not matched to a gene: 3. This CDR3 is built from 14 residues. Germline CDR1 is KGHSH and CDR2 is LQKENI. The CDR3 DNA reads TGTGCCAGCACGGGACAGGGGGCTAATCAGCCCCAGCATTTT. It encodes CASTGQGANQPQHF.